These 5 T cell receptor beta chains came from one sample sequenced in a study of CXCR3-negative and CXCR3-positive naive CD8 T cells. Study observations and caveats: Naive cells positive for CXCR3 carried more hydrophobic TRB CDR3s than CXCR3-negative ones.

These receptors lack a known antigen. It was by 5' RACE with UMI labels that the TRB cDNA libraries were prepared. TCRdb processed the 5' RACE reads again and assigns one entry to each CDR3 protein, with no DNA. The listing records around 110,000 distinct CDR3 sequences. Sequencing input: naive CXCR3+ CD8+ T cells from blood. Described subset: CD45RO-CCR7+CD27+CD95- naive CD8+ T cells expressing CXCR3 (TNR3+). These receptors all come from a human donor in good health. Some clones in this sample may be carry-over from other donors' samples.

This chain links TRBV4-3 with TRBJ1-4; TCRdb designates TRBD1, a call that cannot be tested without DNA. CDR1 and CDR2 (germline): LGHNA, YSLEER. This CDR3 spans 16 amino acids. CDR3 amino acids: CASSQDSLQGAEKLFF.

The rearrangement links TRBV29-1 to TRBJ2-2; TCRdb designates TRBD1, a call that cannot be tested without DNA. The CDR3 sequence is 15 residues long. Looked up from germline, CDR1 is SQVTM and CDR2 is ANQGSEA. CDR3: CSVRGTRFGTGELFF.

The CDR3 is CASSYPPQEAFF. This chain links TRBV6-5 with TRBJ1-1. Looked up from germline, CDR1 is MNHEY and CDR2 is SVGAGI. This CDR3 has 12 amino acids.

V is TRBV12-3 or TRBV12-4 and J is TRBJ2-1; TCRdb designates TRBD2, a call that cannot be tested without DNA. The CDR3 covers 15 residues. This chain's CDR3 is CASSAPAAGYNEQFF.

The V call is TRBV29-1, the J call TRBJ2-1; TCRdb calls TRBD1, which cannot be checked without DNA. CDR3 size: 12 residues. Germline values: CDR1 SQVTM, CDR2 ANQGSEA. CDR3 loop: CSVEIRGSEQFF.